Sequencing of this TCR beta chain was carried out in a study of T cells in Graves' hyperthyroidism and ophthalmopathy. Hyperthyroidism was newly diagnosed in patients aged 18 to 65 (duration under 2 months). Every diagnosis used clinical symptoms, serum thyroxine and TRAb, thyroid ultrasound and orbital computed tomography. Only a few counts were recorded for this clonotype. Its matching antigen is unknown. Study-wide results and caveats: Blood held most thyroid clonotypes expanded above 0.001 frequency.

RNA transcripts served as the template for amplifying TCR beta CDR3 regions. HTBI primers were employed in a first-round RT-PCR of the TCR CDR3. TCRdb analysed the multiplex PCR reads with MiXCR anew, one entry per CDR3 protein. The table shows roughly 570,000 distinct CDR3 sequences, with around 45% occurring only once. The germline V gene encodes CDR1 ENHRY and CDR2 SYGVKD. The CDR3 runs to 12 residues. This sequence originates from a woman younger than 35 with Graves' hyperthyroidism. The sequencing input was peripheral blood or thyroid tissue (not recorded which). The rearrangement links TRBV10-3 to TRBJ2-7, with TRBD2 matching over 8 bases. The J call is uncertain, as TRBJ2-1 better fits the DNA end. The CDR3 loop is CAISETGGEQFF. In DNA, the CDR3 is TGTGCCATCAGTGAGACGGGAGGGGAGCAGTTCTTC.